Included here is one T cell receptor beta chain sequence, with context. This CDR3 spans 14 amino acids. CDR1 is LNHDA and CDR2 is SQIVND in the germline V gene (reference sequence). Trimming cost V 1 base and J 8 bases, with 14 bases left between them. This entry belongs to a study of cytomegalovirus exposure and HLA in healthy donors. It was with 60 Vbeta and 13 Jbeta primers that the PCR ran. TCRdb's table, derived via immunoSEQ multiplex PCR, lists solely in-frame clones and lacks some. The sample records 150,000 to 180,000 clones, roughly three quarters being singletons. The source is a man under 40 in good health and CMV-seropositive. V gene TRBV19 combines with J gene TRBJ1-1; D not resolved. Sequencing input: PBMCs. The CDR3 protein is CASSIGKASGEAFF. As DNA, the CDR3 is TGTGCCAGTAGTATAGGGAAAGCGTCTGGGGAAGCTTTCTTT.